Presented here are 27 T cell receptor beta chains from one specimen sequenced in a study of blood T cell repertoires in COVID-19. TCRdb keeps only in-frame clones here, not all; method: immunoSEQ multiplex PCR. Here the sample spans around 120,000 clones, over 80% being singletons. The sequenced sample consisted of peripheral blood. Receptor source: a man in his forties with active or convalescent COVID-19.

The genes are TRBV7-7 and TRBJ2-5; TRBD2 matches 11 bases. The CDR3 is made up of 16 amino acids. Germline V gene sequence: CDR1 SSHAT, CDR2 FNYEAQ (reference sequence). V gave up 5 bases and J gave up 5 bases; unmatched junction bases: 10. CDR3 DNA sequence: TGTGCCAGCAGCCGTAGCGGGGGGGCGCTGGGGGAGACCCAGTACTTC. Amino acids: CASSRSGGALGETQYF.

The rearrangement links TRBV5-1 to TRBJ2-7; the D gene is possibly TRBD2 (5 bases). V lost 5 bases to trimming and J lost 4 bases, with 13 bases between them. There are 13 residues in the CDR3. Germline-derived CDR1 and CDR2 are SGHRS and YFSETQ. The CDR3 nucleotides read TGCGCCAGCAGTGGCGGGCGATTTTACGAGCAGTACTTC. Protein: CASSGGRFYEQYF. Combining the CDR3 with reference TRBV5-1 and TRBJ2-7 gives the whole variable domain KAGVTQTPRYLIKTRGQQVTLSCSPISGHRSVSWYQQTPGQGLQFLFEYFSETQRNKGNFPGRFSGRQFSNSRSEMNVSTLELGDSALYLCASSGGRFYEQYFGPGTRLTVT.

The rearrangement joins TRBV12-3 or TRBV12-4 to TRBJ2-2; 7 bases agree with TRBD1. This CDR3 spans 13 amino acids. V shed 6 bases, J shed 6 bases, and the junction held 4 bases outside the gene matches. The CDR3 reads CASSLDRAGELFF. The DNA for the CDR3 is TGTGCCAGCAGCCTTGACAGGGCCGGGGAGCTGTTTTTT.

The DNA for the CDR3 is TGTGCCAGCTCACGCGACGGGACAGGGGCAAGAGGGCAGTACTTC. It translates to CASSRDGTGARGQYF. The chain carries TRBV18 and TRBJ2-7, with TRBD1 matching 10 bases. CDR1 and CDR2 from the germline V gene are KGHSH and LQKENI. V trimming: 4 bases; J trimming: 9 bases; junction bases outside the gene matches: 12. There are 15 residues in the CDR3.

The table lists this clone with a few counts. The chain combines TRBV7-6 with TRBJ2-6; D may be TRBD2 (5 bases). Trimming pared 4 bases from V and 3 bases from J, leaving 13 bases between. The CDR3 contains 16 residues. Germline CDR1 reads SGHVS; CDR2 reads FNYEAQ. The CDR3 loop reads CASSSRAEVGANVLTF. CDR3 sequence (DNA): TGTGCCAGCAGCTCCCGAGCGGAGGTTGGGGCCAACGTCCTGACTTTC.

The chain joins TRBV29-1 to TRBJ1-1; TRBD1 is a possible D gene (5 bases). Between the trimmed V and J ends, which lost 3 bases and 10 bases, there was a span of 18 bases. Germline V gives CDR1 SQVTM, CDR2 ANQGSEA. The CDR3 covers 13 residues. The CDR3 sequence is CSVDPGGARGAFF. As DNA, the CDR3 is TGCAGCGTTGACCCCGGTGGGGCGCGGGGAGCTTTCTTT.

The chain joins TRBV19 to TRBJ1-2; TRBD1 agrees at 10 bases. Germline V gene sequence: CDR1 LNHDA, CDR2 SQIVND (reference sequence). CDR3 size: 15 residues. V shed 7 bases and J 4 bases; nucleotides not matched to a gene: 9. CDR3 in amino acids: CASKEGTGASYGYTF. CDR3 DNA sequence: TGTGCCAGTAAGGAGGGGACAGGGGCCTCCTATGGCTACACCTTC.

V is TRBV11-1 and J is TRBJ1-4; TRBD1 matches at 7 bases. Germline trimming cut 4 bases from V and 7 bases from J; bases unmatched to any gene: 9. The CDR3 contains 15 residues. Germline loops: CDR1 SGHAT, CDR2 FQDESV (reference sequence). CDR3 in amino acids: CASSYGGGSGEKLFF. The DNA of the CDR3 is TGTGCCAGCAGCTACGGAGGGGGCAGTGGTGAAAAACTGTTTTTT.

This clone occurred a few times. This chain connects TRBV9 to TRBJ1-5; perhaps TRBD1 as D (5 bases). The germline V gene encodes CDR1 SGDLS and CDR2 YYNGEE. Trimming removed 3 bases at V and 4 bases at J, with 14 bases between. The CDR3 loop spans 15 amino acids. CDR3 coding DNA: TGTGCCAGCAGCGCCTCCCCAAGACAGAATCAGCCCCAGCATTTT. This encodes CASSASPRQNQPQHF.

The chain combines TRBV27 with TRBJ2-7; 9 nucleotides line up with TRBD2. V lost 5 bases to trimming and J lost 2 bases; unmatched junction nucleotides: 7. The CDR3 has 15 residues. The V gene's germline CDR1 is MNHEY and CDR2 SMNVEV (reference sequence). Here the CDR3 reads CASSRGLAMTYEQYF. CDR3 nucleotides: TGTGCCAGCAGTAGAGGACTAGCGATGACCTACGAGCAGTACTTC.

The V and J genes are TRBV11-2 and TRBJ2-5; 7 bases agree with TRBD2. With 7 bases clipped from V and 9 bases from J, the junction kept 14 bases outside the gene matches. Germline lookup yields CDR1 SGHAT and CDR2 FQNNGV. CDR3 length: 14 amino acids. The chain's CDR3 is CASNPAREGEAQYF. CDR3 DNA sequence: TGTGCCAGCAACCCGGCCAGGGAGGGCGAGGCCCAGTACTTC.

V usage is TRBV7-2 and J usage is TRBJ2-7; D is ambiguous. V gave up 0 bases and J gave up 6 bases, with 12 bases separating them. The CDR3 consists of 14 residues. Germline CDR1 SGHTA, CDR2 FQGNSA. This CDR3 reads CASSLATLLGEQYF. DNA for the CDR3: TGTGCCAGCAGCTTAGCCACTCTTCTAGGCGAGCAGTACTTC.

The rearrangement uses TRBV2 and TRBJ1-4; tentative D call: TRBD1 (5 bases). The V end lost 7 bases, the J end lost 8 bases, and 26 bases lay between the germline ends. Per germline, CDR1 SNHLY and CDR2 FYNNEI. This CDR3 comprises 17 residues. In nucleotides, the CDR3 is TGTGCCAGCACACAAAGGACAACGCCCCAGCCTTCAGAAAAACTGTTTTTT. This gives the protein CASTQRTTPQPSEKLFF.

The chain has TRBV5-4 and TRBJ2-2; the D gene is possibly TRBD1 (6 bases). Germline CDR1 reads SGHNT; CDR2 reads YYREEE (reference sequence). This CDR3 region has 16 residues. V lost 5 bases to trimming and J lost 1 base, with 15 bases between them. The CDR3 region has the DNA TGTGCCAGCAGTTCCGAGATAGGGGGGAACACCGGGGAGCTGTTTTTT. Protein: CASSSEIGGNTGELFF.

This clone was counted between two and nine times. This chain links TRBV7-2 with TRBJ1-2; maybe TRBD1 (6 bases). This CDR3 has 14 residues. Germline V CDR1 and CDR2: SGHTA, FQGNSA. Trimming pared 5 bases from V and 4 bases from J, leaving 14 bases between. The CDR3 spells CASSDRKGGYGYTF. In DNA, the CDR3 is TGTGCCAGCAGCGACAGGAAGGGCGGCTATGGCTACACCTTC.

Only a few counts were recorded for this clone. This chain connects TRBV7-9 to TRBJ2-1; 9 bases are shared with TRBD2. CDR1 and CDR2 (germline): SEHNR, FQNEAQ (reference sequence). V dropped 5 bases and J dropped 8; count of bases not matched to a gene: 10. This CDR3 spans 15 amino acids. CDR3 amino acids: CASSIGGGALYEQFF. The CDR3 DNA reads TGTGCCAGCAGCATCGGCGGGGGGGCCTTGTATGAGCAGTTCTTC.

The V gene is TRBV12-5, the J gene TRBJ1-1, with D uncertain. Trimming pared 0 bases from V and 0 bases from J, leaving 14 bases between. Germline lookup yields CDR1 LGHNT and CDR2 FRNRAP. CDR3 length: 17 amino acids. CDR3 amino acids: CASGLVYSGIMNTEAFF. The CDR3 bases are TGTGCTAGTGGTTTGGTATACAGCGGCATTATGAACACTGAAGCTTTCTTT.

The V call is TRBV5-1, the J call TRBJ2-1, with 10 bases that match TRBD2. V dropped 3 bases and J dropped 6; count of bases not matched to a gene: 6. CDR1 is SGHRS, CDR2 YFSETQ, per germline. This CDR3 comprises 15 residues. The CDR3 region has the DNA TGCGCCAGCAGCTCCTTGAGCGGGGGGGCCAATGAGCAGTTCTTC. It yields the protein CASSSLSGGANEQFF.

CDR3 loop: CASSSQYNEQFF. The CDR3 nucleotides are TGTGCCAGCAGCTCACAGTACAATGAGCAGTTCTTC. This chain joins TRBV7-3 and TRBJ2-1; D unclear. Trimming took 4 bases from V and 4 from J, leaving 5 bases between them. The CDR3 is made up of 12 amino acids. The germline CDR1 and CDR2 sequences are SGHTA and FQGTGA. Full variable domain (outside the CDR3, taken from reference TRBV7-3 and TRBJ2-1): GAGVSQTPSNKVTEKGKYVELRCDPISGHTALYWYRQSLGQGPEFLIYFQGTGAADDSGLPNDRFFAVRPEGSVSTLKIQRTERGDSAVYLCASSSQYNEQFFGPGTRLTVL.

The V call is TRBV5-1, the J call TRBJ1-4, with D possibly being TRBD1 (6 bases). CDR3 size: 14 residues. CDR1 SGHRS and CDR2 YFSETQ come from the germline V gene. The ends were cut back, 0 bases at V and 8 bases at J, with 11 bases in the middle. CDR3 nucleotide sequence: TGCGCCAGCAGCTTGGCCCTGGGGGCAGAAAAACTGTTTTTT. Translation gives CASSLALGAEKLFF. Full variable domain (missing parts from reference TRBV5-1 and TRBJ1-4): KAGVTQTPRYLIKTRGQQVTLSCSPISGHRSVSWYQQTPGQGLQFLFEYFSETQRNKGNFPGRFSGRQFSNSRSEMNVSTLELGDSALYLCASSLALGAEKLFFGSGTQLSVL.

The J gene is TRBJ2-5, the V gene TRBV5-1; 8 bases agree with TRBD1. The J segment lost 3 bases and the V segment lost 0 bases, leaving 7 bases of the junction unmatched. Germline assignment: CDR1 SGHRS and CDR2 YFSETQ. The length of the CDR3 is 16 residues. The CDR3 sequence: CASSLGQGAGKETQYF. The CDR3 DNA follows: TGCGCCAGCAGCTTGGGGCAGGGGGCAGGTAAAGAGACCCAGTACTTC.

The chain links TRBV9 to TRBJ2-7; 7 bases line up with TRBD1. The V and J ends lost 3 bases and 1 base, in that order; junction bases with no gene match: 7. CDR3 length: 15 residues. CDR1 is SGDLS, CDR2 YYNGEE, per germline. CDR3 sequence: CASSAGTAVSYEQYF. The CDR3 nucleotides are TGTGCCAGCAGCGCCGGGACAGCGGTTTCCTACGAGCAGTACTTC. Full variable domain (remainder filled in from reference TRBV9 and TRBJ2-7): DSGVTQTPKHLITATGQRVTLRCSPRSGDLSVYWYQQSLDQGLQFLIQYYNGEERAKGNILERFSAQQFPDLHSELNLSSLELGDSALYFCASSAGTAVSYEQYFGPGTRLTVT.

The chain combines TRBV2 with TRBJ1-6, with D tentatively TRBD1 (6 bases). CDR3 length: 15 residues. Per the germline V gene, CDR1 is SNHLY and CDR2 is FYNNEI. The germline V and J ends were trimmed by 1 base and 9 bases, with 13 bases remaining between them. CDR3 coding DNA: TGTGCCAGCAGTGAAGACAGGGAGTATGGTTCACCCCTCCACTTT. It yields the protein CASSEDREYGSPLHF.

The chain is built from TRBV10-3 and TRBJ1-5; D remains ambiguous. The CDR3 has 14 amino acids. Germline lookup yields CDR1 ENHRY and CDR2 SYGVKD. V was cut by 0 bases and J by 4 bases, with 7 bases left in between. The CDR3 is CAISESQVNQPQHF. The CDR3, as DNA: TGTGCCATCAGTGAGTCGCAGGTTAATCAGCCCCAGCATTTT.

The chain joins TRBV4-1 to TRBJ2-7; perhaps TRBD1 as D (5 bases). Deletions cut 2 bases from V and 2 bases from J, with 16 bases between. Germline V gene data show CDR1 as MGHRA and CDR2 as YSYEKL. The CDR3 totals 16 residues. The CDR3 protein is CASSQHLQGLAYEQYF. The CDR3 DNA follows: TGCGCCAGCAGCCAACACCTTCAGGGATTAGCCTACGAGCAGTACTTC.

This clone was observed once. This rearrangement joins TRBV18 to TRBJ1-6; the match to TRBD1 covers 10 bases. This CDR3 is built from 15 residues. V shed 2 bases and J 8 bases; nucleotides not matched to a gene: 3. Germline lookup yields CDR1 KGHSH and CDR2 LQKENI. CDR3 protein: CASSPGTGEYSPLHF. The CDR3 nucleotides read TGTGCCAGCTCACCAGGGACAGGGGAGTATTCACCCCTCCACTTT.

CDR3 in amino acids: CASSQAGLNTEAFF. The CDR3 DNA follows: TGTGCCAGCAGCCAAGCGGGACTAAACACTGAAGCTTTCTTT. The chain links TRBV4-2 to TRBJ1-1, with D tentatively TRBD1 (5 bases). Germline CDR1 and CDR2: LGHNA and YNFKEQ. V was pared by 1 base and J by 2 bases, with 8 bases between. The CDR3 is 14 amino acids.